Following are 2 T cell receptor beta chains from one sample sequenced in a study of identical twins. Using its own MiXCR run on the 5' RACE reads, TCRdb lists one record per CDR3 protein. In the table there are roughly 200,000 distinct CDR3 sequences, 6% to 9% of which are singletons. The same sample was also used in a study of yellow fever vaccine responses in identical twins.

Sample: memory (CD45RO+) T cells sorted from blood. These receptors were taken from a woman under 30 in good health.

The CDR3 protein is CASSLRSDYEQYF. In DNA form, the CDR3 reads TGTGCCAGCAGTTTACGGTCAGACTACGAGCAGTACTTC. The chain employs TRBV12-3 or TRBV12-4 and TRBJ2-7; D not certain. The CDR3 is 13 residues long. V was cut by 2 bases and J by 3 bases, with 8 bases left in between.

This clonotype was seen many times. This chain links TRBV5-6 with TRBJ1-1, with D perhaps TRBD1 (5 bases). This CDR3 is built from 15 residues. Per germline, CDR1 SGHDT and CDR2 YYEEEE. V was pared by 1 base and J by 1 base, with 11 bases between. The CDR3 nucleotides read TGTGCCAGCAGCTTGCAGGGAAGAGGGAACACTGAAGCTTTCTTT. It specifies CASSLQGRGNTEAFF.